This TCR beta chain comes out of a study of molecular identifiers for immune sequencing clone quantification. Sorting was used to obtain naive CD8 T cells (CD8+CD4-CCR7+CD45RA+). TCRdb passed the PCR reads through MiXCR, listing each CDR3 protein once. Of fewer than 70,000 distinct CDR3 sequences in the sample, 15% to 20% were seen once. This clonotype was seen ten or more times. The germline V gene has CDR1 LGHNA and CDR2 YSLEER. CDR3 length: 13 residues. V lost 1 base and J 4 bases, leaving 7 bases between the germline ends. The J gene is TRBJ2-5, the V gene TRBV4-3; D is undetermined. This receptor was taken from a human donor in good health. Some libraries in this study had Jurkat cell RNA spiked in. The specimen was naive CD8+ T cells from blood, with Jurkat cell RNA spiked in. Subset defined: FACS-sorted CD8+CD4-CCR7+CD45RA+ naive T cells. The DNA of the CDR3 is TGCGCCAGCAGCCAAGCCAGACTAGAGACCCAGTACTTC. Protein: CASSQARLETQYF.